The 12 T cell receptor beta chains below come from one sample, sequenced in a study of T cells in Graves' hyperthyroidism and ophthalmopathy (dated 2019 in TCRdb). The library was produced with multiplex PCR. Sequencer: Illumina HiSeq 2000. TCR beta CDR3 regions were amplified from RNA transcripts. The first round of RT-PCR for the TCR CDR3 was performed with the HTBI primer set and the Qiagen OneStep RT-PCR kit. TCRdb passed the public sequencing reads through fastp at Q25 and MiXCR, retaining productive beta sequences. Merged by CDR3 protein, the rows form single entries marked with the most common genes and DNA. In this sample the table shows around 720,000 distinct CDR3 sequences, 35% of which occur a single time. The ten top clones hold roughly 30% of the sample. Sequencing was carried out using blood. The receptor set was obtained from a woman aged 40 to 49 with Graves' hyperthyroidism.

In this sample, this clonotype turned up many times. The V call is TRBV6-5, the J call TRBJ2-7; D possibly corresponds to TRBD2 (6 bases). V dropped 6 bases and J dropped 3 bases, with 12 bases sitting between them. The CDR3 sequence is 13 residues long. In germline, CDR1 is MNHEY, CDR2 SVGAGI. Here the CDR3 reads CASRRGGVYEQYF. The CDR3 coding sequence is TGTGCCAGCAGACGGGGAGGAGTCTACGAGCAGTACTTC.

This clonotype turned up a few times. This chain uses TRBV7-9 with TRBJ2-7; no clear D gene. The germline V gene encodes CDR1 SEHNR and CDR2 FQNEAQ (reference sequence). The V end was cut by 2 bases, the J end by 2 bases, with 10 bases between. CDR3 size: 14 residues. This CDR3 is CASSLRAPPYEQYF. DNA for the CDR3: TGTGCCAGCAGCTTAAGGGCCCCGCCCTACGAGCAGTACTTC.

This clonotype has at least ten counts. The chain has TRBV9 and TRBJ1-3, with TRBD1 matching over 7 bases. With 3 bases clipped from V and 0 bases from J, the junction kept 6 bases outside the gene matches. The germline gives CDR1 SGDLS, CDR2 YYNGEE. This CDR3 has 16 residues. CDR3 residues: CASSGDRVASGNTIYF. The CDR3 bases are TGTGCCAGCAGCGGAGACAGGGTAGCCTCTGGAAACACCATATATTTT.

In this sample, this clonotype turned up a few times. The CDR3 DNA reads as TGTGCCAGCAGCGTAACTAGCGGGAGTACCGGGGAGCTGTTTTTT. Its protein product is CASSVTSGSTGELFF. The chain links TRBV9 to TRBJ2-2, with TRBD2 matching over 11 bases. Germline values: CDR1 SGDLS, CDR2 YYNGEE. This CDR3 region has 15 residues. Germline trimming cut 1 base from V and 5 bases from J; bases unmatched to any gene: 1.

The CDR3 DNA reads TGTGCCAGCAGAAACAGGGCGGATCAGCCCCAGCATTTT. The encoded protein is CASRNRADQPQHF. The chain is built from TRBV6-1 and TRBJ1-5; the D gene is possibly TRBD1 (6 bases). The germline CDR1 and CDR2 sequences are MNHNS and SASEGT. This CDR3 comprises 13 residues. V was clipped by 6 bases and J by 5 bases, with 11 bases between them.

V is TRBV5-1 and J is TRBJ1-5, with 9 bases fitting TRBD1. Germline CDR1 is SGHRS and CDR2 is YFSETQ. The CDR3 consists of 15 residues. V lost 3 bases to trimming and J lost 7 bases; unmatched junction nucleotides: 8. This CDR3 reads CASSSTGGGEQPQHF. CDR3 DNA: TGCGCCAGCAGCTCGACAGGGGGAGGAGAACAGCCCCAGCATTTT.

The chain joins TRBV7-2 to TRBJ1-5; D is unresolved. The CDR3 has 14 amino acids. V lost 2 bases, J lost 6 bases, and 11 bases lay in between. Germline V CDR1 and CDR2: SGHTA, FQGNSA. The CDR3 sequence: CASSLSGRRQPQHF. Here the CDR3 DNA reads TGTGCCAGCAGCTTATCTGGACGGCGTCAGCCCCAGCATTTT.

This clonotype showed up many times. The V call is TRBV7-2, the J call TRBJ2-5; a possible D gene is TRBD1 (5 bases). From germline, CDR1 is SGHTA and CDR2 FQGNSA. Trimming left V 1 base short and J 5 bases short, with 8 bases between. The CDR3 extends over 13 amino acids. CDR3 sequence reads: CASSLEWGETQYF. Here the CDR3 DNA reads TGTGCCAGCAGCTTAGAGTGGGGCGAGACCCAGTACTTC. The entire variable domain, with the rest obtained from reference TRBV7-2 and TRBJ2-5, is as follows: GAGVSQSPSNKVTEKGKDVELRCDPISGHTALYWYRQSLGQGLEFLIYFQGNSAPDKSGLPSDRFSAERTGGSVSTLTIQRTQQEDSAVYLCASSLEWGETQYFGPGTRLLVL.

Turning to this clonotype: A read error may be the cause here, since a much bigger clone is one base away. The chain couples TRBV12-3 or TRBV12-4 to TRBJ2-7, with TRBD1 identical over 8 bases. TRBJ2-1 matches the DNA end more closely, so the J call is doubtful. This CDR3 has 12 amino acids. In nucleotides, the CDR3 is TGTGCCAGCACGGACAGGGCCTACGAGCAGTTCTTC. This encodes CASTDRAYEQFF.

This clonotype has more than one count but fewer than ten. V and J are TRBV6-6 and TRBJ2-5; the match to TRBD1 covers 8 bases. V shed 5 bases and J 5 bases; nucleotides not matched to a gene: 7. Germline assignment: CDR1 MNHNY and CDR2 SVGAGI (reference sequence). The CDR3 spans 14 residues. CDR3 bases: TGTGCCAGCAGTGACCGACAGGGGACGGAGACCCAGTACTTC. Protein sequence: CASSDRQGTETQYF.

This clonotype appeared many times. The chain has TRBV5-5 and TRBJ1-2, with no clear D. The germline CDR1 and CDR2 sequences are SGHKS and YYEKEE (reference sequence). The CDR3 contains 13 residues. Trimming took 2 bases from V and 4 from J, leaving 9 bases between them. The CDR3 protein is CASSLTSSYGYTF. CDR3 nucleotide sequence: TGTGCCAGCAGCTTAACTTCGAGCTATGGCTACACCTTC.

CDR3 DNA: TGCAGTGCTAGAGATGTAGGACAGGGGTCCCCTATCTATGGCTACACCTTC. As protein: CSARDVGQGSPIYGYTF. The chain carries TRBV20-1 and TRBJ1-2, with 9 bases matching TRBD1. After removal of 0 bases from V and 4 bases from J, the junction contained 12 bases not matched to a gene. The CDR3 sequence is 17 residues long. Germline V lookup: CDR1 DFQATT, CDR2 SNEGSKA (reference sequence).